A selection of T cell receptor beta chains follows, all from one sample in a study of T cell responses to AZD1222 COVID-19 vaccine. Profiled with immunoSEQ multiplex PCR; TCRdb holds only in-frame clones, not every one. The sample lists more than 60,000 clones; roughly 87% were seen once. The material sequenced was peripheral blood, taken on day 0 of AZD1222 vaccination. Receptors originate from an adult in good health. CDR3s leave out the opening cysteine and the closing phenylalanine or tryptophan.

j_gene	v_gene	CDR3aa
TRBJ2-7	TRBV19	ASKGTSGTHEQY
TRBJ1-5	TRBV19	ASSPINNQPQH
TRBJ1-1	TRBV6-6	ASSPIEGGEAF
TRBJ1-4	TRBV6-5	ASSLEGGTNEKLF
TRBJ2-5	TRBV7-3	ASSPGQGRETQY
TRBJ2-2	TRBV2	ASSDEQLPTGELF
TRBJ2-2	TRBV2	ASRPTGDRTGELF
TRBJ2-7	TRBV7-9	ASSARSGGDSYEQY
TRBJ1-6	TRBV27	ASSLSGGRAAYNSPLH
TRBJ2-2	TRBV5-8	ASSLRTIRNTGELF
TRBJ1-2	TRBV7-9	ASSLTSSGGLGYT
TRBJ2-5	TRBV29-1	SVEFGPTGETQY
TRBJ1-2	TRBV30	AWSDTGLYGYT
TRBJ2-1	TRBV7-3	ASSLRGTGVHNEQF
TRBJ1-1	TRBV6-5	ASKKTGFRTEAF
TRBJ2-2	TRBV27	ASSSNTGELF
TRBJ1-2	TRBV28	ASTPFGGPNYGYT
TRBJ1-5	TRBV20-1	SASISVGNQPQH
TRBJ2-2	TRBV5-4	ASTPVAGELF
TRBJ1-2	TRBV6-5	ASSYSLDVRDGYT
TRBJ2-3	TRBV19	ASSTPGGADTDTQY
TRBJ2-5	TRBV29-1	SVEGWSGRQETQY
TRBJ2-2	TRBV19	ASSIRGRGYTGELF
TRBJ2-7	TRBV5-5	ASWGQIHEQY
TRBJ2-7	TRBV20-1	SASSGPTYEQY
TRBJ2-2	TRBV9	ASSVNPGLAGGQYTGELF
TRBJ2-3	TRBV9	ASTLASDTQY
TRBJ2-2	TRBV2	ASSGSVVNTGELF
TRBJ2-5	TRBV18	ASSPAPQETQY